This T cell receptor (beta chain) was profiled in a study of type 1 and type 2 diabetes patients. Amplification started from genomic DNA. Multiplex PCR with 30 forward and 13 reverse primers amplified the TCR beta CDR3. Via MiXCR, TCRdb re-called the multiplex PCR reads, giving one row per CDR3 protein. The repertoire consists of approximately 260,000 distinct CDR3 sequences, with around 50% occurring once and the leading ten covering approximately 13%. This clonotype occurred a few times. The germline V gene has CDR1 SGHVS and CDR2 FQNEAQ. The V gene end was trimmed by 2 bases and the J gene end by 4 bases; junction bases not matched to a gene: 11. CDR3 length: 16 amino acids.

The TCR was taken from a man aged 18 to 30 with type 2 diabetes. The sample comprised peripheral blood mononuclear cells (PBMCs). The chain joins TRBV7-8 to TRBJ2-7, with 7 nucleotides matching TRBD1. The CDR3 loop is CASSLSRGQFLYEQYF. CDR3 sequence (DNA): TGTGCCAGCAGCTTAAGTAGGGGACAGTTTTTGTACGAGCAGTACTTC.